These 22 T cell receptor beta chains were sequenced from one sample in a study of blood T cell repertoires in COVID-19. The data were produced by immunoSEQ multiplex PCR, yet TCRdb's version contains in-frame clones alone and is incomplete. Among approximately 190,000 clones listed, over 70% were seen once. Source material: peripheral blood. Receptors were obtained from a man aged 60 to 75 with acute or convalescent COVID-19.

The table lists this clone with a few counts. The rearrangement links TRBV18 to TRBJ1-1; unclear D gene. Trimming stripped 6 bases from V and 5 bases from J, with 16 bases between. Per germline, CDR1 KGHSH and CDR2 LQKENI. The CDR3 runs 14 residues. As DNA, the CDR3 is TGTGCCAGCTCCCCAGAGGCCGGGGATACTGAAGCTTTCTTT. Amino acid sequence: CASSPEAGDTEAFF.

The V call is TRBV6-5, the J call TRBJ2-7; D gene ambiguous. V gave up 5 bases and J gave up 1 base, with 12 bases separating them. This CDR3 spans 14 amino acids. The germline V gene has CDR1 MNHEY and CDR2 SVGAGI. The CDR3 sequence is CASSQRTNSYEQYF. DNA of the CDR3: TGTGCCAGCAGTCAGCGAACCAATTCCTACGAGCAGTACTTC.

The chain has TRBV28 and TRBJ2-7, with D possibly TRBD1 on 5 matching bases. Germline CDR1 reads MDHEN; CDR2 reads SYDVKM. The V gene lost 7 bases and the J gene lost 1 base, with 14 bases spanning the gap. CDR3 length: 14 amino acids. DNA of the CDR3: TGTGCCAGCACCCCCCGGACAACATCCTACGAGCAGTACTTC. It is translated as CASTPRTTSYEQYF.

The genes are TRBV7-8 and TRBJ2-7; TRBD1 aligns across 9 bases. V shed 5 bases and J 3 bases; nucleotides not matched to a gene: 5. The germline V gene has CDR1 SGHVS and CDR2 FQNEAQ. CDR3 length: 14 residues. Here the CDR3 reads CASSVDRGGYEQYF. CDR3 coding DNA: TGTGCCAGCAGCGTGGACAGGGGCGGCTACGAGCAGTACTTC.

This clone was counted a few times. The CDR3 sequence is CASSLGTGEETQYF. The CDR3 DNA reads TGCGCCAGCAGCTTGGGGACAGGGGAAGAGACCCAGTACTTC. V gene TRBV5-1 combines with J gene TRBJ2-5; 9 positions match TRBD1. The V segment lost 0 bases and the J segment 3 bases; nucleotides outside the gene matches: 0. Per germline, CDR1 SGHRS and CDR2 YFSETQ. CDR3 length: 14 amino acids.

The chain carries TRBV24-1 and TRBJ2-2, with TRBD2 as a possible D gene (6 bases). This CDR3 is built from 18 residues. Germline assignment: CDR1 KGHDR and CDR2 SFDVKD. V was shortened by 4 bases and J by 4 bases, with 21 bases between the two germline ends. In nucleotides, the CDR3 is TGTGCCACCAGTGAGGGGGGACGGCGAATAACCTCCACCGGGGAGCTGTTTTTT. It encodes CATSEGGRRITSTGELFF.

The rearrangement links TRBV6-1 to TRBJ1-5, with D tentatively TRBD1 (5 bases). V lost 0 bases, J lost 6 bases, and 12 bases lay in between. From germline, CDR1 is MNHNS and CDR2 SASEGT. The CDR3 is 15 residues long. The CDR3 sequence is CASSEAGRGSQPQHF. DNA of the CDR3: TGTGCCAGCAGTGAAGCGGGGAGGGGCAGTCAGCCCCAGCATTTT.

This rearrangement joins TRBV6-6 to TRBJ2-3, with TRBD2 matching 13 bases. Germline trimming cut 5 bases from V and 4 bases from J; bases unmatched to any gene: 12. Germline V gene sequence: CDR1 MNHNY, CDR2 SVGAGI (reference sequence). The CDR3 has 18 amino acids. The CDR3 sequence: CASSHTSGGAARADTQYF. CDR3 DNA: TGTGCCAGCAGTCATACTAGCGGGGGGGCTGCGAGGGCAGATACGCAGTATTTT.

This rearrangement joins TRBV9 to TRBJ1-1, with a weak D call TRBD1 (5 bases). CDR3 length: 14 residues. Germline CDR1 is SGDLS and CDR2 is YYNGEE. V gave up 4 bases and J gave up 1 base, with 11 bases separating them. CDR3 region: CASSPGNRNTEAFF. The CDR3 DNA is TGTGCCAGCAGCCCAGGGAACAGGAACACTGAAGCTTTCTTT.

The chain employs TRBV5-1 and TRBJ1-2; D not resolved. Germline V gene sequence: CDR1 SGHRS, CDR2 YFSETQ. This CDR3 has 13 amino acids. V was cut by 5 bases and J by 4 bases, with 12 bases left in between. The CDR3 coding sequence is TGCGCCAGCAGGCTTACAGAAATCTATGGCTACACCTTC. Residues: CASRLTEIYGYTF.

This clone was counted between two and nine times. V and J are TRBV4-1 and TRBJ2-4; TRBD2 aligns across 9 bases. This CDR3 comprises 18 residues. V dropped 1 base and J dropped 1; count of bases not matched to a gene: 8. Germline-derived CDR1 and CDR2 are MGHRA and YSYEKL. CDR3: CASSQVVSGRTAKNIQYF. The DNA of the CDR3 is TGCGCCAGCAGCCAAGTAGTGAGCGGGAGGACGGCCAAAAACATTCAGTACTTC.

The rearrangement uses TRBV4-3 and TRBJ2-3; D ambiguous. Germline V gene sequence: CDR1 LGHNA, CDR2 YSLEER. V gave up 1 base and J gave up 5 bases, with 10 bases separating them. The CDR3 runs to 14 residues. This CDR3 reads CASSQGSLEDTQYF. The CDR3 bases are TGCGCCAGCAGCCAAGGATCGCTAGAAGATACGCAGTATTTT.

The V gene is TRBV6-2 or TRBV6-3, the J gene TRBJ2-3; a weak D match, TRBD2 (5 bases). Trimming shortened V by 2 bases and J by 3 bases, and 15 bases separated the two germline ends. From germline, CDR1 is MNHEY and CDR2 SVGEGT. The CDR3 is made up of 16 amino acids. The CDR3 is CASSYVYGRITDTQYF. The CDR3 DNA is TGTGCCAGCAGTTACGTCTATGGGAGAATTACAGATACGCAGTATTTT.

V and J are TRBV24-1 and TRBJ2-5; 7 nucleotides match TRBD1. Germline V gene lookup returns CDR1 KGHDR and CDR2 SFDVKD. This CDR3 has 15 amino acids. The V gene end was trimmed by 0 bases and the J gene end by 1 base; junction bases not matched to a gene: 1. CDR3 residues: CATSDLSGGQETQYF. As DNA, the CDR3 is TGTGCCACCAGTGATTTGTCAGGGGGCCAAGAGACCCAGTACTTC.

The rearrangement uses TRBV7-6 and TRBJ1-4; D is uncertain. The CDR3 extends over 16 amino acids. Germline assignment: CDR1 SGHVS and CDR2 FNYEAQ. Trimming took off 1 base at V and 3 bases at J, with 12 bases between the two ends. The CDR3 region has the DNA TGTGCCAGCAGCTTAGATATCAGGATTTCTAATGAAAAACTGTTTTTT. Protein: CASSLDIRISNEKLFF.

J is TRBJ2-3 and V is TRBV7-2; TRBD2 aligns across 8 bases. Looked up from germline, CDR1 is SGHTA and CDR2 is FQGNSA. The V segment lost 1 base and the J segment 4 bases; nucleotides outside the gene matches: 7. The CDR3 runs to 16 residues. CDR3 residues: CASSLVGGGSPDTQYF. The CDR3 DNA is TGTGCCAGCAGCTTAGTCGGCGGGGGGTCCCCAGATACGCAGTATTTT. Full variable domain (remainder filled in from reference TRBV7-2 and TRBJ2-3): GAGVSQSPSNKVTEKGKDVELRCDPISGHTALYWYRQSLGQGLEFLIYFQGNSAPDKSGLPSDRFSAERTGGSVSTLTIQRTQQEDSAVYLCASSLVGGGSPDTQYFGPGTRLTVL.

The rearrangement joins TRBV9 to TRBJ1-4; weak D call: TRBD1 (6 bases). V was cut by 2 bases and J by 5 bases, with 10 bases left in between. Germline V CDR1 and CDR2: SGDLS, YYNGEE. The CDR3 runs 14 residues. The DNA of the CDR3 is TGTGCCAGCAGCGTGGGGACATTGAATGAAAAACTGTTTTTT. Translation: CASSVGTLNEKLFF.

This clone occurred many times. CDR3 in DNA: TGTGCCAGTAGTATAGATCCAGGGATTGGAAAGACCCAGTACTTC. Protein sequence: CASSIDPGIGKTQYF. The chain has TRBV19 and TRBJ2-5; possibly TRBD1 for D (5 bases). The CDR3 runs to 15 residues. Germline loops: CDR1 LNHDA, CDR2 SQIVND (reference sequence). V was clipped by 0 bases and J by 6 bases, with 14 bases between them.

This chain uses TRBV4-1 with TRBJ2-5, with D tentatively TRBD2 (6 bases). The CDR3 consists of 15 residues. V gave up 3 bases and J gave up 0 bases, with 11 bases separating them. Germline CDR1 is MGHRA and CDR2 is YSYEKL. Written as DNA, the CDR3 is TGCGCCAGCAGCCAGTCACGGGGGTACCAAGAGACCCAGTACTTC. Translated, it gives CASSQSRGYQETQYF.

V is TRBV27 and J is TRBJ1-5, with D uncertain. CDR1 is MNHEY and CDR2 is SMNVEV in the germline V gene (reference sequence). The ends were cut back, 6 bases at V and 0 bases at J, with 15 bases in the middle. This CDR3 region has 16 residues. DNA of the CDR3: TGTGCCAGCAGGAGCGGGTCGGGTTATAGCAATCAGCCCCAGCATTTT. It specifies CASRSGSGYSNQPQHF.

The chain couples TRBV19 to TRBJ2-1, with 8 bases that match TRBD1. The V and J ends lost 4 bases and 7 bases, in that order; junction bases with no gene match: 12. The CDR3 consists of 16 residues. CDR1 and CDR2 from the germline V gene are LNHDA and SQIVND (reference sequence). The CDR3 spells CASSTHLTGDRNEQFF. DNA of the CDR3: TGTGCCAGTAGTACCCACCTGACAGGGGACAGAAATGAGCAGTTCTTC.

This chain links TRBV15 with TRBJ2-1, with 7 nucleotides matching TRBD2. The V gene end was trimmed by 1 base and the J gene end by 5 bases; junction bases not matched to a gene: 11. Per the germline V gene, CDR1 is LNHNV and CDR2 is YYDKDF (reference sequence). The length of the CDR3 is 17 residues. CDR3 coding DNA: TGTGCCACCAGCAGAGTAAGAGGCGGGGGAGCCAACAATGAGCAGTTCTTC. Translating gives CATSRVRGGGANNEQFF.